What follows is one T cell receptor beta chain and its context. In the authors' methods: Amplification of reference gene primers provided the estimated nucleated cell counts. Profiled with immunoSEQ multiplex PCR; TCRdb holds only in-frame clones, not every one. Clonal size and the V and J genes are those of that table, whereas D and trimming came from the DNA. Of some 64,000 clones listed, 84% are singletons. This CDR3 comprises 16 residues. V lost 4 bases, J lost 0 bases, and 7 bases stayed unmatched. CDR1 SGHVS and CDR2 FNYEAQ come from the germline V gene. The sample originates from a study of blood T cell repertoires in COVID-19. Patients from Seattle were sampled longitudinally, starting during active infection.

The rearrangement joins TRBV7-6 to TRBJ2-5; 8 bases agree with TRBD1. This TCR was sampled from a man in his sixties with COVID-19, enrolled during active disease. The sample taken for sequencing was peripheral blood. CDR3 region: CASSSNSGGYQETQYF. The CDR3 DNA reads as TGTGCCAGCAGCTCCAATTCAGGGGGCTACCAAGAGACCCAGTACTTC.